This T cell receptor (delta chain) was profiled in a study of DNA immune sequencing with unique molecular identifiers (dated by TCRdb to the early 2020s). Notes on the research overall: Using immunomagnetic cell separation, gammadelta T cells were enriched from buffy coats, and the genomic DNA of these cells was sequenced. Fluorescence-activated cell sorting was used to enrich gammadelta T cells from the PBMC of about eleven healthy people. In the comparison of enriched versus non-enriched samples, 85 to 100 ng of enriched gammadelta T-cell DNA and about 1 ug of non-enriched PBMC DNA were sequenced. An ultrasensitive DNA-based TRD repertoire sequencing method using PCR-introduced unique molecular identifiers was developed and validated in the study. The method was validated on synthetic reference molecules and on blood samples from healthy individuals. All donors were healthy individuals, and fewer than 13 of the donors were profiled using sorted gammadelta T cells from peripheral blood. The full study reports these points: Healthy donors differed in TRD repertoire diversity, and several donors were highly oligoclonal, meaning the top 5 clonotypes made up more than half of productive molecules. Novel TRD sequences not targeted by the primers cannot be detected with the primer-based approach. Among clonotypes from healthy donors, the most common TRD rearrangement was TRDV2 paired with TRDJ1.

The receptor library was made with multiplex PCR. A 32-plex assay, with primers for all 8 TRDV and 4 TRDJ genes spanning the CDR3, was used to amplify the genomic DNA. A 12-nucleotide UMI was introduced during roughly 3 barcoding PCR cycles, after which a second PCR was performed with Illumina adapter primers. AMPure XP beads were used to purify the libraries, whose quality was checked on a Fragment Analyzer using the HS NGS Fragment kit. The sequencing was run with an Illumina MiniSeq mid-output kit, including 20% PhiX, and 150 cycles of paired-end reads. The authors' analysis ran thus. MIGEC version 1.2.9 was used to process reads, grouping reads by UMI and building error-corrected consensus sequences. Modified VDJtools version 1.2.1 scripts and the tcR R package were used for post-processing. TCRdb called clones anew from the public reads via CATT; matching DNA rows were later pooled. The authors' filters were not applied to this entry. This sample comprises 2,000 to 2,500 delta-chain clones, about 20% of them detected only once. The ten largest clonotypes hold 31% of the sample.

The germline V gene specifies GEAIGNYY as CDR1 and EKD as CDR2. The CDR3 sequence holds 17 residues, the cysteine and phenylalanine included. CDR3 DNA only is kept here, 51 bases in frame from base 1. Trimming accounts for 3 bases at V and 0 bases at J, while the number of junction bases matched to no gene is 4. This clone registers as medium-sized (0.01 to 0.1%) within its sample. Its antigen specificity is not known. No base qualities exist here, and no much larger clone lies one base off it. The chain couples TRDV2 to TRDJ3, with TRDD3 matching 7 junction bases. This clonotype was sampled from a human donor in good health. The specimen sequenced was gamma-delta T cells from PBMCs. The DNA sequence follows: TGTGCCTGTGACCCTGGGGATAGCTCCTGGGACACCCGACAGATGTTTTTC. Protein translation: CACDPGDSSWDTRQMFF.